The 20 T cell receptor beta chains given below trace back to one sample, sequenced in a study of blood T cell repertoires in COVID-19. Measured with immunoSEQ multiplex PCR; TCRdb has only the in-frame clones, and not every one. The sample has roughly 390,000 clones; over 75% are singletons. Sequencing was carried out using peripheral blood. These receptors all stem from a woman in her thirties with COVID-19, enrolled during active disease.

This clone was seen a few times. The chain links TRBV2 to TRBJ1-1, with D possibly matching TRBD1 (5 bases). Germline CDR1 SNHLY, CDR2 FYNNEI. The CDR3 totals 15 residues. V lost 6 bases to trimming and J lost 3 bases, with 17 bases between them. The CDR3: CASSLSRAGDTEAFF. The CDR3 DNA follows: TGTGCCAGCAGCCTTTCCAGGGCGGGGGACACTGAAGCTTTCTTT.

The chain links TRBV7-9 to TRBJ2-1, with D perhaps matching TRBD2 (6 bases). With 0 bases removed from V and 9 bases from J, the gap between germline ends came to 12 bases. Germline V gene sequence: CDR1 SEHNR, CDR2 FQNEAQ (reference sequence). This CDR3 is 14 amino acids long. The CDR3 nucleotides are TGTGCCAGCAGCTTAGCGGGGGAAGCGGGTGAGCAGTTCTTC. Protein: CASSLAGEAGEQFF.

Worth noting for this clone: A much larger clone lies a single base off, so this may be a read error. Other DNA sequences in this specimen translate into the identical CDR3. The CDR3 loop is CASSLGATEAFF. In nucleotides, the CDR3 is TGTGCCAGCAGCTTAGGGGCCACTGAAGCTTTCTTT. J is TRBJ1-1 and V is TRBV7-2; unclear D gene. Germline V lookup: CDR1 SGHTA, CDR2 FQGNSA. The CDR3 contains 12 residues. Trimming removed 1 base from V and 4 bases from J, with 4 bases in between.

As concerns this clone: Other DNA sequences in this specimen translate into the identical CDR3. This rearrangement joins TRBV6-5 to TRBJ2-5, with D possibly TRBD1 on 6 matching bases. CDR3 length: 13 residues. V was clipped by 5 bases and J by 2 bases, with 9 bases between them. Per the germline V gene, CDR1 is MNHEY and CDR2 is SVGAGI. The CDR3 spells CASSRTVQETQYF. Here the CDR3 DNA reads TGTGCCAGCAGTCGGACAGTTCAAGAGACCCAGTACTTC.

The chain has TRBV27 and TRBJ2-2; 10 bases agree with TRBD2. The CDR3 is 17 amino acids. Looked up from germline, CDR1 is MNHEY and CDR2 is SMNVEV (reference sequence). The J segment lost 4 bases and the V segment lost 6 bases, leaving 11 bases of the junction unmatched. Here the CDR3 DNA reads TGTGCCAGCAGGCTAGCGGGAGCTCGTGTGGGCACCGGGGAGCTGTTTTTT. Translating gives CASRLAGARVGTGELFF.

This chain links TRBV27 with TRBJ2-1; TRBD2 might be the D (6 bases). The CDR3 totals 16 residues. Germline-derived CDR1 and CDR2 are MNHEY and SMNVEV (reference sequence). V dropped 6 bases and J dropped 0 bases, with 15 bases sitting between them. The chain's CDR3 is CASSSPGGSSYNEQFF. The DNA of the CDR3 is TGTGCCAGCAGCTCTCCTGGGGGGAGCTCCTACAATGAGCAGTTCTTC.

V usage is TRBV12-3 or TRBV12-4 and J usage is TRBJ1-5; D remains ambiguous. V gave up 6 bases and J gave up 10 bases, with 16 bases separating them. The length of the CDR3 is 13 residues. The CDR3 region has the DNA TGTGCCAGCAGCCAAACAGACCTCAGCCCCCAGCATTTT. Translated: CASSQTDLSPQHF.

V and J are TRBV7-9 and TRBJ2-7; a weak D match, TRBD2 (5 bases). The CDR3 is 12 residues long. V gave up 7 bases and J gave up 6 bases, with 13 bases separating them. CDR1 SEHNR and CDR2 FQNEAQ come from the germline V gene (reference sequence). This chain's CDR3 is CASTLLAPEQYF. The CDR3 bases are TGTGCCAGCACCCTTTTAGCGCCCGAGCAGTACTTC. Using reference TRBV7-9 and TRBJ2-7 for the parts outside the CDR3, the full variable domain is DTGVSQNPRHKITKRGQNVTFRCDPISEHNRLYWYRQTLGQGPEFLTYFQNEAQLEKSRLLSDRFSAERPKGSFSTLEIQRTEQGDSAMYLCASTLLAPEQYFGPGTRLTVT.

The CDR3 bases are TGTGCCAGCAGTGGACCGGACAGTCAAAATGAGCAGTTCTTC. Its translation: CASSGPDSQNEQFF. The chain links TRBV28 to TRBJ2-1; D is perhaps TRBD1 (6 bases). The germline V and J ends were trimmed by 5 bases and 7 bases, with 15 bases remaining between them. Germline lookup yields CDR1 MDHEN and CDR2 SYDVKM. The CDR3 length is 14 residues.

The CDR3, as DNA: TGCGCCAGCAGAAATGAACTGGGACAGGGGTATAATTCACCCCTCCACTTT. It specifies CASRNELGQGYNSPLHF. The V and J genes are TRBV5-1 and TRBJ1-6; 10 bases agree with TRBD1. V shed 5 bases, J shed 4 bases, and the junction held 9 bases outside the gene matches. This CDR3 has 17 residues. The germline gives CDR1 SGHRS, CDR2 YFSETQ. Looking up the rest from reference TRBV5-1 and TRBJ1-6 gives the full variable domain: KAGVTQTPRYLIKTRGQQVTLSCSPISGHRSVSWYQQTPGQGLQFLFEYFSETQRNKGNFPGRFSGRQFSNSRSEMNVSTLELGDSALYLCASRNELGQGYNSPLHFGNGTRLTVT.

The chain couples TRBV6-5 to TRBJ2-1; D gene uncertain. The CDR3 is made up of 11 amino acids. Germline V gene data show CDR1 as MNHEY and CDR2 as SVGAGI. The CDR3 sequence is CATSSYNEQFF. For the CDR3, the DNA is TGTGCAACAAGCTCCTACAATGAGCAGTTCTTC.

The chain couples TRBV6-6 to TRBJ1-4; 9 bases align to TRBD1. Germline V CDR1 and CDR2: MNHNY, SVGAGI (reference sequence). With 7 bases clipped from V and 5 bases from J, the junction kept 5 bases outside the gene matches. The CDR3 spans 14 residues. The DNA for the CDR3 is TGTGCCAGCAATAGGGACAGGGCGAATGAAAAACTGTTTTTT. This sequence encodes CASNRDRANEKLFF.

This clone was seen a single time. The chain carries TRBV2 and TRBJ2-3; D is perhaps TRBD2 (6 bases). The CDR3 contains 13 residues. The ends were cut back, 10 bases at V and 2 bases at J, with 13 bases in the middle. The germline CDR1 and CDR2 sequences are SNHLY and FYNNEI. In DNA, the CDR3 is TGTGCCACCGCCGCGGGGTACACAGATACGCAGTATTTT. It specifies CATAAGYTDTQYF. The complete variable domain, with remaining parts taken from reference TRBV2 and TRBJ2-3, reads EPEVTQTPSHQVTQMGQEVILRCVPISNHLYFYWYRQILGQKVEFLVSFYNNEISEKSEIFDDQFSVERPDGSNFTLKIRSTKLEDSAMYFCATAAGYTDTQYFGPGTRLTVL.

This chain uses TRBV28 with TRBJ1-4, with D possibly TRBD1 on 5 matching bases. This CDR3 has 16 amino acids. Germline CDR1 MDHEN, CDR2 SYDVKM. The germline V and J ends were trimmed by 5 bases and 4 bases, with 17 bases remaining between them. CDR3 sequence: CASSQTGGAVNEKLFF. DNA for the CDR3: TGTGCCAGCAGTCAGACTGGAGGGGCGGTTAATGAAAAACTGTTTTTT.

J is TRBJ1-6 and V is TRBV6-5, with D possibly TRBD1 on 6 matching bases. Per the germline V gene, CDR1 is MNHEY and CDR2 is SVGAGI. This CDR3 is 13 amino acids long. Deletions cut 5 bases from V and 10 bases from J, with 12 bases between. The CDR3 nucleotides read TGTGCCAGCAGTCCGGACAGTAGGTCACCCCTCCACTTT. Protein sequence: CASSPDSRSPLHF.

The J gene is TRBJ2-1, the V gene TRBV2, with TRBD2 identical over 15 bases. The junction had 9 bases not matched to a gene; V was cut back by 2 bases and J by 7 bases. There are 18 residues in the CDR3. Germline V gene data show CDR1 as SNHLY and CDR2 as FYNNEI. As DNA, the CDR3 is TGTGCCAGCAGTGAATGGGGACTAGCGGGAGGAAGGGCGAATGAGCAGTTCTTC. Translation gives CASSEWGLAGGRANEQFF.

This clone was detected only once. The rearrangement joins TRBV19 to TRBJ2-2; TRBD2 agrees at 9 bases. Trimming removed 5 bases from V and 1 base from J; junction bases left unmatched: 8. Germline loops: CDR1 LNHDA, CDR2 SQIVND (reference sequence). The CDR3 has 17 residues. Here the CDR3 DNA reads TGTGCCAGTAGTCCCAGGGCGGGAGGGGTGAACACCGGGGAGCTGTTTTTT. This encodes CASSPRAGGVNTGELFF.

The V and J genes are TRBV20-1 and TRBJ1-2; TRBD1 is a possible D gene (6 bases). V gave up 3 bases and J gave up 8 bases, with 22 bases separating them. This CDR3 contains 15 residues. Looked up from germline, CDR1 is DFQATT and CDR2 is SNEGSKA (reference sequence). The CDR3 sequence is CSASRGDNLSGGYTF. CDR3 DNA sequence: TGCAGTGCTAGTCGTGGGGACAACCTATCTGGCGGCTACACCTTC.

This chain joins TRBV5-5 and TRBJ1-1; TRBD1 agrees at 9 bases. The CDR3 is 17 residues long. V shed 3 bases and J 3 bases; nucleotides not matched to a gene: 12. CDR1 and CDR2 from the germline V gene are SGHKS and YYEKEE (reference sequence). Here the CDR3 reads CASSSMVQGARYTEAFF. The CDR3 DNA follows: TGTGCCAGCAGCTCCATGGTACAGGGGGCGCGGTACACTGAAGCTTTCTTT.

The chain links TRBV19 to TRBJ2-2, with D perhaps matching TRBD2 (6 bases). V was pared by 6 bases and J by 5 bases, with 19 bases between. The CDR3 spans 16 residues. Germline CDR1 and CDR2: LNHDA and SQIVND (reference sequence). CDR3: CASSQGTSLNTGELFF. The CDR3 DNA reads as TGTGCCAGTAGCCAAGGGACTTCCCTTAATACCGGGGAGCTGTTTTTT.